The sample holds many counts of the clone carrying this T cell receptor (beta chain). Its target is unknown. Germline CDR1 DFQATT, CDR2 SNEGSKA (reference sequence). V was clipped by 0 bases and J by 1 base; unmatched bases: 12. The length of the CDR3 is 18 residues. This sample stems from a study of glioma-infiltrating T cells. Overall study results and limits: Tissue and blood shared very few CDR3 sequences. Above-expected tissue-blood divergence occurred in all gliomas, most in low-grade ones.

Using RNA template, CDR3s of TCR alpha and beta were amplified with iRepertoire arm-PCR. Tissue mRNA or PBMC total RNA, roughly 85-450 ng, went into one-step reverse transcription and amplification. TCRdb called the multiplex PCR reads again in MiXCR, with one record for every CDR3 protein. The table lists 90,000 or so distinct CDR3 sequences, around 40% of them singletons, with more than 30% in the top ten. Sequenced input: glioma tissue, nonneoplastic brain tissue, or PBMCs (not recorded which). The sequence was collected from a human donor with low-grade glioma or glioblastoma, undergoing nonglioma brain surgery, or in good health (not recorded which). The rearrangement uses TRBV20-1 and TRBJ2-1, with 7 bases identical to TRBD2. CDR3 region: CSARDWVGGGYSYNEQFF. As DNA, the CDR3 is TGCAGTGCTAGAGATTGGGTGGGGGGGGGGTATTCCTACAATGAGCAGTTCTTC.